This TCR beta chain appears in the sequencing data of a study of human T cells and chemical hapten exposure. Turning to the study itself: TCR yields differed between samples (mainly from small differences in pooled library volume).

This clonotype occurred a few times. TCRdb processed the 5' RACE reads anew with MiXCR; each CDR3 protein has one entry. The data contain 70,000 to 85,000 distinct CDR3 sequences, approximately 15% of them singletons. The V gene lost 0 bases and the J gene lost 6 bases, with 9 bases spanning the gap. There are 14 residues in the CDR3. Germline V gene sequence: CDR1 LGHNA, CDR2 YNFKEQ. Extraction yielded total RNA from whole blood (unfractionated). The chain carries TRBV4-2 and TRBJ1-5; D remains unclear. The TCR comes from a female donor in good health. CDR3 coding DNA: TGTGCCAGCAGCCAAGATGGGGAGGCTCAGCCCCAGCATTTT. This encodes CASSQDGEAQPQHF.